Listed below are T cell receptor beta chains from one sample, sequenced in a study of cytomegalovirus exposure and HLA in healthy donors. Profiled with immunoSEQ multiplex PCR; TCRdb holds only in-frame clones, not every one. In the table there are some 96,000 clones, 65% to 85% of which are singletons. Input material: PBMCs. The receptors were sampled from a woman aged 55-69 years in good health and CMV-seropositive. Both conserved end residues are part of each CDR3. The D gene is left open where the match is weak. For some rows the clone size is stated as once, few or many, or as a class when expanded; others skip it.

>TRBJ1-1|-|TRBV7-9|TRBD1|13
TGTGCCAGCAGCTCAGGACAGGACACTGAAGCTTTCTTT
CASSSGQDTEAFF
>TRBJ2-3|-|TRBV10-3|TRBD1|15
TGTGCCATCAGTGTCGGGACAGGGTTTGCAGATACGCAGTATTTT
CAISVGTGFADTQYF
>TRBJ1-1|-|TRBV7-8|-|14
TGTGCCAGCAGCGGCGACAGGAGACCGACTGAAGCTTTCTTT
CASSGDRRPTEAFF
>TRBJ1-2|-|TRBV6-1|-|14
TGTGCCAGCAGTGTACAGGCCCCCTACTATGGCTACACCTTC
CASSVQAPYYGYTF
>TRBJ2-1|-|TRBV19|-|14
TGTGCCAGTAGTCCGACAGGTAGCTACAATGAGCAGTTCTTC
CASSPTGSYNEQFF
>TRBJ2-3|-|TRBV14|TRBD2|17
TGTGCCAGCAGCTATGATCCTAGCGGGAGGGCCTCAGATACGCAGTATTTT
CASSYDPSGRASDTQYF
>TRBJ2-5|-|TRBV2|-|11
TGTGCCAGCAGTACCGGGGAGACCCAGTACTTC
CASSTGETQYF
>TRBJ2-6|few|TRBV27|TRBD1|18
TGTGCCAGCAGTTTATACGGGACAGGACTCTCTGGGGCCAACGTCCTGACTTTC
CASSLYGTGLSGANVLTF
>TRBJ2-1|-|TRBV6-1|TRBD2|14
TGTGCCAGCAGTGTCGCGCGGGAGTACCGCGAGCAGTTCTTC
CASSVAREYREQFF
>TRBJ1-1|-|TRBV7-9|-|14
TGTGCCAGCAGCTTAACCACAGGGAACACTGAAGCTTTCTTT
CASSLTTGNTEAFF
>TRBJ2-1|once|TRBV9|-|15
TGTGCCAGCAGCGTAGGCGCTAGCGCATACAATGAGCAGTTCTTC
CASSVGASAYNEQFF
>TRBJ2-2|once|TRBV9|TRBD2|18
TGTGCCAGCAGCTCGATTATCCCAAGCGGGATCAACACCGGGGAGCTGTTTTTT
CASSSIIPSGINTGELFF
>TRBJ1-3|-|TRBV15|-|17
TGTGCCACCAGCAGAGATCTAGGCCGGGACTCTGGAAACACCATATATTTT
CATSRDLGRDSGNTIYF
>TRBJ2-6|-|TRBV6-1|-|15
TGTGCCAGCAGTGAAGGGGGGGCTGGGGCCAACGTCCTGACTTTC
CASSEGGAGANVLTF
>TRBJ1-2|-|TRBV28|-|11
TGTGCCAGCAGTTTATCGTATGGCTACACCTTC
CASSLSYGYTF
>TRBJ2-7|-|TRBV27|TRBD2|15
TGTGCCAGCAGTCCCGGGACTAGCGGGGGGTACGAGCAGTACTTC
CASSPGTSGGYEQYF
>TRBJ2-3|-|TRBV30|-|13
TGTGCCTGGAGCCCGCCGCCAGGGACAACGCAGTATTTT
CAWSPPPGTTQYF
>TRBJ1-2|-|TRBV2|TRBD1|12
TGTGCCAGCAGGGGACAGGGGTATGGCTACACCTTC
CASRGQGYGYTF
>TRBJ2-7|-|TRBV28|TRBD2|14
TGTGCCAGCGGGGGCACTAGCGGGGCGAGGGAGCAGTACTTC
CASGGTSGAREQYF
>TRBJ1-3|-|TRBV6-5|TRBD1|14
TGTGCCAGCAGCCACCCGGACAGGGGAAACACCATATATTTC
CASSHPDRGNTIYF
>TRBJ1-5|-|TRBV27|-|12
TGTGCCAGCACCACAGGTTATCAGCCCCAGCATTTT
CASTTGYQPQHF
>TRBJ2-5|few|TRBV2|-|14
TGTGCCAGCAGTGGGGGTCTCGGGGTTGGGACCCAGTACTTC
CASSGGLGVGTQYF
>TRBJ1-6|-|TRBV30|-|16
TGTGCCTGGATGGAGGGCCCCAGCTCCTATAATTCACCCCTCCACTTT
CAWMEGPSSYNSPLHF
>TRBJ1-1|-|TRBV7-2|TRBD1|16
TGTGCCAGCAGCTCAGGGGCCTCGGGACAGGGATTTCTAGCTTTCTTT
CASSSGASGQGFLAFF
>TRBJ1-1|-|TRBV7-9|-|14
TGTGCCAGCAGCTTAACTAACGGTTTCACCAAAGCTTTCTTT
CASSLTNGFTKAFF
>TRBJ1-3|-|TRBV7-9|-|15
TGTGCCAGCAGCTCCCAGGGGTTATCTGGAAACACCATATATTTT
CASSSQGLSGNTIYF
>TRBJ2-1|-|TRBV19|-|17
TGTGCCAGTAGTTCCTCATTAGCGGCGAGCTCCTACAATGAGCAGTTCTTC
CASSSSLAASSYNEQFF
>TRBJ2-1|-|TRBV19|-|13
TGTGCCAGTAGCCGGGACACCTACAATGAGCAGTTCTTC
CASSRDTYNEQFF